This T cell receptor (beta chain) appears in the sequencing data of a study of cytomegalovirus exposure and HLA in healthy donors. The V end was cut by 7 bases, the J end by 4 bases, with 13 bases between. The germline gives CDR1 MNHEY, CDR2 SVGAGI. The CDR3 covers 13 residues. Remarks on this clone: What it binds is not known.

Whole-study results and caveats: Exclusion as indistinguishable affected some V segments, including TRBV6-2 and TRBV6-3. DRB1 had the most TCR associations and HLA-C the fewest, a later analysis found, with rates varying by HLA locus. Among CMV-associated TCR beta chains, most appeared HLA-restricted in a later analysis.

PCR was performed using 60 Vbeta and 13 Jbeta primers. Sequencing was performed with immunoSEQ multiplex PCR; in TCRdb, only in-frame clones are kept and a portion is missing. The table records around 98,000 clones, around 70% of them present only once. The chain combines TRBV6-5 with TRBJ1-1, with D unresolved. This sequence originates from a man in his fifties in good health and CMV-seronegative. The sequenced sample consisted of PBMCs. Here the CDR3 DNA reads TGTGCCAGCATGTCTCCGGGAGGCACTGAAGCTTTCTTT. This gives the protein CASMSPGGTEAFF.